The following is a T cell receptor (beta chain) sequence with its context. As yet, its antigen is unknown. PCR used 60 Vbeta primers and 13 Jbeta primers. Assay used: immunoSEQ multiplex PCR; TCRdb lists only in-frame clones, some missing. The sample carries around 100,000 clones, roughly 82% recorded once. This specimen comes from a study of cytomegalovirus exposure and HLA in healthy donors. Overall study results and limits: The study flagged 150 to 200 TCR beta chains as cytomegalovirus-associated.

Germline assignment: CDR1 KGHSH and CDR2 LQKENI. The CDR3 consists of 13 residues. The trim removed 8 bases at V and 9 bases at J, leaving 6 bases unmatched. This TCR derives from a woman under 30 in good health and CMV-seronegative. The specimen sequenced was PBMCs. This chain connects TRBV18 to TRBJ2-6, with 8 bases aligning to TRBD1. CDR3 sequence (DNA): TGTGCCAGCACCGGACAGGGTGGCAACGTCCTGACTTTC. It specifies CASTGQGGNVLTF.